Listed below are T cell receptor beta chains from one sample, sequenced in a study of shared clonotypes between healthy human individuals. Clones were sequenced by immunoSEQ multiplex PCR, and TCRdb holds only the in-frame ones, with some missing. The repertoire holds about a million clones, with 70% to 85% as singletons. Input material: memory CD4+ T cells from PBMCs. All receptors come from a man younger than 30 in good health. Some clones in this sample may be carry-over from other donors' samples. CDR3s include the opening cysteine and the closing phenylalanine or tryptophan. Fields, in order: CDR3 DNA, CDR3 protein, V gene, D gene, J gene, clone size. A D gene is named only where the DNA matches it firmly. For some rows the clone size is stated as once, few or many, or as a class when expanded; others skip it.

CDR3nt: TGTGCCAGCAGGGGGGACAGGGGAGCTGAAAAACTGTTTTTT; CDR3aa: CASRGDRGAEKLFF; v_gene: TRBV6-6; d_gene: TRBD1; j_gene: TRBJ1-4; abundance: .
CDR3nt: TGTGCCAGCAGACCCGACGAGAACACCGGGGAGCTGTTTTTT; CDR3aa: CASRPDENTGELFF; v_gene: TRBV5-5; d_gene: .; j_gene: TRBJ2-2; abundance: .
CDR3nt: TGCGCCAGCAGCCAAGAGTACGCCCATAGCTACAATGAGCAGTTCTTC; CDR3aa: CASSQEYAHSYNEQFF; v_gene: TRBV4-3; d_gene: .; j_gene: TRBJ2-1; abundance: .
CDR3nt: TGTGCCAGTAGTATCAGGGACGGATACAATCAGCCCCAGCATTTT; CDR3aa: CASSIRDGYNQPQHF; v_gene: TRBV19; d_gene: .; j_gene: TRBJ1-5; abundance: .
CDR3nt: TGTGCCAGCAGCCCTGTAGCGGGAGGAAAAGAGACCCAGTACTTC; CDR3aa: CASSPVAGGKETQYF; v_gene: TRBV7-3; d_gene: TRBD2; j_gene: TRBJ2-5; abundance: .
CDR3nt: TGTGCCAGCAGCTTAAGTGGAGCTGGGGCCAACGTCCTGACTTTC; CDR3aa: CASSLSGAGANVLTF; v_gene: TRBV7-2; d_gene: .; j_gene: TRBJ2-6; abundance: .
CDR3nt: TGTGCCAGCAGTTTAGGGCTGGTTGCAACTAATGAAAAACTGTTTTTT; CDR3aa: CASSLGLVATNEKLFF; v_gene: TRBV28; d_gene: .; j_gene: TRBJ1-4; abundance: .
CDR3nt: TGTGCCTGGAGTGTACCAGGGACCGGGGAGCTGTTTTTT; CDR3aa: CAWSVPGTGELFF; v_gene: TRBV30; d_gene: .; j_gene: TRBJ2-2; abundance: .
CDR3nt: TGTGCCTTCAGGGGACAGGGCAAATCCGGGGCCAACGTCCTGACTTTC; CDR3aa: CAFRGQGKSGANVLTF; v_gene: TRBV30; d_gene: TRBD1; j_gene: TRBJ2-6; abundance: few
CDR3nt: TGTGCCAGCAGTGAAATAGGGGAGGGATACAATGAGCAGTTCTTC; CDR3aa: CASSEIGEGYNEQFF; v_gene: TRBV6-1; d_gene: TRBD2; j_gene: TRBJ2-1; abundance: .
CDR3nt: TGTGCCAGCAGCCAACTGGCGGGAGGGGCTGCCTACGAGCAGTACTTC; CDR3aa: CASSQLAGGAAYEQYF; v_gene: TRBV7-2; d_gene: TRBD2; j_gene: TRBJ2-7; abundance: .
CDR3nt: TGTGCCAGCAGCTTATCGACAGCTGGCACTGAAGCTTTCTTT; CDR3aa: CASSLSTAGTEAFF; v_gene: TRBV9; d_gene: .; j_gene: TRBJ1-1; abundance: once
CDR3nt: TGTGCCAGCAGCCCTGGTTGGGGGGCGATCTTTAACACCGGGGAGCTGTTTTTT; CDR3aa: CASSPGWGAIFNTGELFF; v_gene: TRBV7-3; d_gene: .; j_gene: TRBJ2-2; abundance: .
CDR3nt: TGTGCCAGCAGCTTAGCCCGGGGACGGGGGGGGCCTGAAGCTTTCTTT; CDR3aa: CASSLARGRGGPEAFF; v_gene: TRBV7-9; d_gene: .; j_gene: TRBJ1-1; abundance: many
CDR3nt: TGTGCCAGCAGCTTGGGGGGTATCGCGAACACCGGGGAGCTGTTTTTT; CDR3aa: CASSLGGIANTGELFF; v_gene: TRBV5-6; d_gene: .; j_gene: TRBJ2-2; abundance: .
CDR3nt: TGTGCCAGCAGCTCCTATAATGAAAAACTGTTTTTT; CDR3aa: CASSSYNEKLFF; v_gene: TRBV14; d_gene: .; j_gene: TRBJ1-4; abundance: .
CDR3nt: TGTGCCAGCAGCCTGTACGCCGGGGAGCTGTTTTTT; CDR3aa: CASSLYAGELFF; v_gene: TRBV7-2; d_gene: .; j_gene: TRBJ2-2; abundance: .
CDR3nt: TGTGCCAGCAGTGAATGGACAGGTAAAGCTTTCTTT; CDR3aa: CASSEWTGKAFF; v_gene: TRBV6-1; d_gene: TRBD1; j_gene: TRBJ1-1; abundance: many
CDR3nt: TGCGCCAGCAGCTTTAGCAGGGGGGAGACCCAGTACTTC; CDR3aa: CASSFSRGETQYF; v_gene: TRBV10-2; d_gene: TRBD1; j_gene: TRBJ2-5; abundance: .
CDR3nt: TGTGCCAGCAGCCGATCAGGGCCCTACGAGCAGTACTTC; CDR3aa: CASSRSGPYEQYF; v_gene: TRBV7-2; d_gene: .; j_gene: TRBJ2-7; abundance: many
CDR3nt: TGTGCCAGTAGAACCTCGACCGACACCGGGGAGCTGTTTTTT; CDR3aa: CASRTSTDTGELFF; v_gene: TRBV25-1; d_gene: .; j_gene: TRBJ2-2; abundance: .
CDR3nt: TGTGCCAGCAGCCCGCCGGGACAACCTTCCGAGACCCAGTACTTC; CDR3aa: CASSPPGQPSETQYF; v_gene: TRBV6-6; d_gene: .; j_gene: TRBJ2-5; abundance: .
CDR3nt: TGTGCCAGCAGTGACGGGGGCTCTGGGGCCAACGTCCTGACTTTC; CDR3aa: CASSDGGSGANVLTF; v_gene: TRBV6-4; d_gene: .; j_gene: TRBJ2-6; abundance: once
CDR3nt: TGCAGCGCCCAACGGAGCTATGGCTACACCTTC; CDR3aa: CSAQRSYGYTF; v_gene: TRBV29-1; d_gene: .; j_gene: TRBJ1-2; abundance: .
CDR3nt: TGTGCCAGCAGCTCCTTTGGGGTCGAGAACACTGAAGCTTTCTTT; CDR3aa: CASSSFGVENTEAFF; v_gene: TRBV7-9; d_gene: .; j_gene: TRBJ1-1; abundance: .
CDR3nt: TGCGCCAGCAGCCAAGCCGGACAGGGTAGGGAGACCCAGTACTTC; CDR3aa: CASSQAGQGRETQYF; v_gene: TRBV4-1; d_gene: TRBD1; j_gene: TRBJ2-5; abundance: .
CDR3nt: TGTGCCAGCAGCACCCGGGACAGTCAAGCTTTCTTT; CDR3aa: CASSTRDSQAFF; v_gene: TRBV13; d_gene: TRBD1; j_gene: TRBJ1-1; abundance: .
CDR3nt: TGTGCCAGCAGCTTAGCGTACGGGCAACAAGAGACCCAGTACTTC; CDR3aa: CASSLAYGQQETQYF; v_gene: TRBV7-9; d_gene: .; j_gene: TRBJ2-5; abundance: .
CDR3nt: TGTGCCAGCAGCCACTTAAACTCGGGGCCGACAGATACGCAGTATTTT; CDR3aa: CASSHLNSGPTDTQYF; v_gene: TRBV5-4; d_gene: .; j_gene: TRBJ2-3; abundance: .
CDR3nt: TGTGCCAGCAGTTGGGACAGGGATGACGAGCAGTACTTC; CDR3aa: CASSWDRDDEQYF; v_gene: TRBV27; d_gene: TRBD1; j_gene: TRBJ2-7; abundance: .
CDR3nt: TGTGCCAGTAGGGGAGGTTCGGTGAACACTGAAGCTTTCTTT; CDR3aa: CASRGGSVNTEAFF; v_gene: TRBV19; d_gene: .; j_gene: TRBJ1-1; abundance: .
CDR3nt: TGTGCCAGCAGCTTAGCAGGGGGTCGGCCCCAGCATTTT; CDR3aa: CASSLAGGRPQHF; v_gene: TRBV11-2; d_gene: TRBD1; j_gene: TRBJ1-5; abundance: .
CDR3nt: TGTGCCACCAGTCTGGATACGGGACTCGAGCAGTACTTC; CDR3aa: CATSLDTGLEQYF; v_gene: TRBV15; d_gene: .; j_gene: TRBJ2-7; abundance: .
CDR3nt: TGTGCCATCAGCCGGGACAACAATCAGCCCCAGCATTTT; CDR3aa: CAISRDNNQPQHF; v_gene: TRBV6-1; d_gene: .; j_gene: TRBJ1-5; abundance: .
CDR3nt: TGTGCCAGCAGCCTTAAAGGTGGAGAGACCCAGTACTTC; CDR3aa: CASSLKGGETQYF; v_gene: TRBV5-6; d_gene: .; j_gene: TRBJ2-5; abundance: .
CDR3nt: TGTGCCAGCAAGGGACAGTCCTACGAGCAGTACTTC; CDR3aa: CASKGQSYEQYF; v_gene: TRBV27; d_gene: TRBD1; j_gene: TRBJ2-7; abundance: once
CDR3nt: TGTGCCAGCAGTGGGGTAGACTCGAACACTGAAGCTTTCTTT; CDR3aa: CASSGVDSNTEAFF; v_gene: TRBV2; d_gene: .; j_gene: TRBJ1-1; abundance: .